This T cell receptor (beta chain) was retrieved from a study of shared clonotypes between healthy human individuals. General study points: Naive subsets generally had larger estimated richness than memory subsets.

Using immunoSEQ multiplex PCR, the repertoire was profiled, and TCRdb retains in-frame clones only, with some absent. This sample has a few hundred thousand clones, with around 86% found just once. Deletions cut 1 base from V and 1 base from J, with 5 bases between. The CDR3 is made up of 13 amino acids. Germline lookup yields CDR1 MGHRA and CDR2 YSYEKL. As concerns this clone: Antigen unknown. The same CDR3 is also encoded by other DNA sequences in this sample.

This chain joins TRBV4-1 and TRBJ2-7; D remains unclear. The TCR was taken from a man aged 18 to 29 in good health. The sequencing sample was made of memory CD8+ T cells sorted from blood. Regarding subset: CD45RO+ cells pooled with CCR7-negative TemRA cells. The CDR3 region is CASSQGRSYEQYF. The CDR3 DNA reads as TGCGCCAGCAGCCAAGGAAGATCCTACGAGCAGTACTTC.